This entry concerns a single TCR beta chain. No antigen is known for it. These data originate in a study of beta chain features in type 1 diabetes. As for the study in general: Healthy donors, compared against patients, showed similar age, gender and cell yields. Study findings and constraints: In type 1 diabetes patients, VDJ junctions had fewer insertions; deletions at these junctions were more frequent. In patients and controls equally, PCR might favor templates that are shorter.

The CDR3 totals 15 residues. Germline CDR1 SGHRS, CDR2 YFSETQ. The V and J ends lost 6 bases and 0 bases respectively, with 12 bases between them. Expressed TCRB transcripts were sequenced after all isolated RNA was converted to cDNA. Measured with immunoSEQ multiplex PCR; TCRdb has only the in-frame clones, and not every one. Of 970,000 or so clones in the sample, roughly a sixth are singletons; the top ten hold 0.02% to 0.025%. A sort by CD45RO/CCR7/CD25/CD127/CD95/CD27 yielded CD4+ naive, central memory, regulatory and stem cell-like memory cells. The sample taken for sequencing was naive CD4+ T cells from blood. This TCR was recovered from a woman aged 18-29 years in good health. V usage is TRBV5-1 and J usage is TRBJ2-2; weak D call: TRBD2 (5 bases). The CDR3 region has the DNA TGCGCCAGCACCAAAGTACTAGCGAACACCGGGGAGCTGTTTTTT. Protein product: CASTKVLANTGELFF.